This T cell receptor (beta chain) was identified in a study of neurological immune-mediated disorders. General study results and limits: While HTLV-1-associated myelopathy showed the greatest TCR clonal expansion, multiple sclerosis showed the least, falling below healthy controls.

This clonotype was observed many times. Antigen: not known. The cDNA was generated by 5'RACE with 10-nucleotide random UMIs. TCRdb itself ran the 5' RACE reads through MiXCR, one entry per CDR3 protein. The sample includes 77,000 or so distinct CDR3 sequences, roughly 9% of them seen just once. This CDR3 contains 17 residues. Between the trimmed V and J ends, which lost 2 bases and 0 bases, there was a span of 16 bases. Germline V lookup: CDR1 SGHDN, CDR2 FVKESK. What was sequenced was PBMCs. This receptor was obtained from a man in his forties or fifties in good health. The gene calls are TRBV14 and TRBJ1-1; possibly TRBD1 for D (5 bases). This CDR3 is CASSQPLGTGLNTEAFF. In nucleotides, the CDR3 is TGTGCCAGCAGCCAACCCTTGGGCACGGGGCTGAACACTGAAGCTTTCTTT.